This T cell receptor (beta chain) comes out of a study of cytomegalovirus exposure and HLA in healthy donors. Study-wide findings and caveats: 150 to 200 TCR beta chains were listed as cytomegalovirus-associated. Some highly shared sequence variants likely arose as a pipeline artifact. According to an earlier analysis, most TCR beta V segments yielded productive rearrangements about 87% or about 30% of the time. On later analysis, the bulk of CMV-associated TCR beta chains appeared to be HLA-restricted.

This CDR3 comprises 13 residues. Per germline, CDR1 GTSNPN and CDR2 SVGIG (reference sequence). Between the trimmed V and J ends, which lost 2 bases and 0 bases, there was a span of 5 bases. Primers: 60 Vbeta forward and 13 Jbeta reverse. The method was immunoSEQ multiplex PCR; TCRdb's version includes in-frame clones alone and lacks a portion of them. The table lists under 200,000 clones. In regard to this clone: Its matching antigen is unknown.

This receptor was identified in a man younger than 45 in good health and CMV-seronegative. The J gene is TRBJ1-5, the V gene TRBV30; unclear D gene. The material sequenced was PBMCs. The CDR3 is CAWSPDSNQPQHF. For the CDR3, the DNA is TGTGCCTGGAGTCCAGATAGCAATCAGCCCCAGCATTTT.